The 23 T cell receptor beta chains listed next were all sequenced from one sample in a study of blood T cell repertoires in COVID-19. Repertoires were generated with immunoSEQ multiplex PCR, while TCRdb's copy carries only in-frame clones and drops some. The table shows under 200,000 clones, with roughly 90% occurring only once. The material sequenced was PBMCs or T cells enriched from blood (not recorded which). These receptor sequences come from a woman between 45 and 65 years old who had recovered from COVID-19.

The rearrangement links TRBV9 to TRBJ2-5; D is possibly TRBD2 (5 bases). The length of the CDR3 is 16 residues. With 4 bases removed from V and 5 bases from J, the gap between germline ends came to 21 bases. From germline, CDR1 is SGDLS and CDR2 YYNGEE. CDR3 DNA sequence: TGTGCCAGCAGCCCAAGACCTGCGGGCCTCGGGGAGACCCAGTACTTC. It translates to CASSPRPAGLGETQYF.

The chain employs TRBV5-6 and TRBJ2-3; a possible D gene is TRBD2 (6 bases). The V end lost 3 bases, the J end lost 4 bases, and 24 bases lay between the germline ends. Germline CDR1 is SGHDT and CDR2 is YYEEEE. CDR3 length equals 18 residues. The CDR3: CASSSLGIGVGGPDTQYF. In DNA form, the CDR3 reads TGTGCCAGCAGCTCTTTGGGTATAGGGGTCGGAGGGCCAGATACGCAGTATTTT.

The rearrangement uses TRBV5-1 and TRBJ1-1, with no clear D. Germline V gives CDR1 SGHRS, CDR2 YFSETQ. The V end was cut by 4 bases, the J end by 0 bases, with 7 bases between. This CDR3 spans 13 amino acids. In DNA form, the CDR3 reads TGCGCCAGCAGCCCGGTCTTGAACACTGAAGCTTTCTTT. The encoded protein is CASSPVLNTEAFF.

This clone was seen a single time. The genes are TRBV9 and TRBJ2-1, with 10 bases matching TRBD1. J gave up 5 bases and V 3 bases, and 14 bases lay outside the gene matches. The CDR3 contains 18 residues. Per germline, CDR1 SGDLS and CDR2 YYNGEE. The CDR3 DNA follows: TGTGCCAGCAGCGCCCGATCTTGGGGGGGACAGGGGAACAATGAGCAGTTCTTC. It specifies CASSARSWGGQGNNEQFF.

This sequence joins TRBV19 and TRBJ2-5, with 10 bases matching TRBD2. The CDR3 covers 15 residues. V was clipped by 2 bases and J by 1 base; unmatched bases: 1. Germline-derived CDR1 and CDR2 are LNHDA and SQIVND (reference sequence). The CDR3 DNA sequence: TGTGCCAGTAGTATATTAGCGGGGGGCCAAGAGACCCAGTACTTC. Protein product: CASSILAGGQETQYF.

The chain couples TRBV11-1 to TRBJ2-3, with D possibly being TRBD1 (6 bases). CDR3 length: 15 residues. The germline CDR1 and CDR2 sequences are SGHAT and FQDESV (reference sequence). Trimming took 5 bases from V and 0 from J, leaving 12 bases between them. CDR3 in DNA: TGTGCCAGCAGCCAAGGACAGTTCAGCACAGATACGCAGTATTTT. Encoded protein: CASSQGQFSTDTQYF.

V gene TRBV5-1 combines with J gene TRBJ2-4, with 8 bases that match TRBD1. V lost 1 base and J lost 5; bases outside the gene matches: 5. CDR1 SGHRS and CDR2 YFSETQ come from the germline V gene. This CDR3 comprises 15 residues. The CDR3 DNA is TGCGCCAGCAGCTTGATTCAGACAGGGGAAAACATTCAGTACTTC. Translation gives CASSLIQTGENIQYF.

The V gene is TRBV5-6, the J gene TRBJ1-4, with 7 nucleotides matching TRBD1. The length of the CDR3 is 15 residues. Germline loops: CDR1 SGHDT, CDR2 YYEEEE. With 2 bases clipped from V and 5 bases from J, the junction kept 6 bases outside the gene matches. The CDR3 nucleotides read TGTGCCAGCAGCTTATACTTGACAGGGAATGAAAAACTGTTTTTT. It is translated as CASSLYLTGNEKLFF.

The CDR3 nucleotides are TGTGCCAGTAGGACCAGGGGCAATCAGCCCCAGCATTTT. This sequence encodes CASRTRGNQPQHF. The chain uses TRBV19 and TRBJ1-5, with a tentative D call TRBD1 (5 bases). This CDR3 has 13 residues. The V end lost 6 bases, the J end lost 2 bases, and 8 bases lay between the germline ends. Germline assignment: CDR1 LNHDA and CDR2 SQIVND (reference sequence).

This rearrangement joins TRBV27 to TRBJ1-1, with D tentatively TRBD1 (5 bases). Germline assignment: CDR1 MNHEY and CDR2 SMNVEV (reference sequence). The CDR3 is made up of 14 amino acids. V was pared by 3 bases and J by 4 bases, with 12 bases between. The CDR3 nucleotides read TGTGCCAGCAGTTTCAGGATAAGGGGCACTGAAGCTTTCTTT. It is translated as CASSFRIRGTEAFF.

The CDR3 sequence: CASSVEGQYKQTQYF. The CDR3 nucleotides read TGTGCCAGCAGCGTAGAGGGACAGTATAAGCAGACCCAGTACTTC. This chain connects TRBV9 to TRBJ2-5; 7 bases are shared with TRBD1. Germline CDR1 reads SGDLS; CDR2 reads YYNGEE. There are 15 residues in the CDR3. J was trimmed by 6 bases and V by 0 bases; bases with no gene match: 8.

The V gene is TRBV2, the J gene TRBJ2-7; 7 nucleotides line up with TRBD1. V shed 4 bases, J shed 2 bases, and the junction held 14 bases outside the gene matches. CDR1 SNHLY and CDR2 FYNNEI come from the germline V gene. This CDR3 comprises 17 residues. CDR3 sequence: CASSGPGTVENPYEQYF. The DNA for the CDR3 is TGTGCCAGCAGTGGCCCAGGGACAGTAGAGAATCCCTACGAGCAGTACTTC.

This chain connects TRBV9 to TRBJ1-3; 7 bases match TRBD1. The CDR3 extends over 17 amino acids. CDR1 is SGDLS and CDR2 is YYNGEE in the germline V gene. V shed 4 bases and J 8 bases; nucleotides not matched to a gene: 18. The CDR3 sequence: CASSLRVTTGLGDTIYF. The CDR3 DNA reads TGTGCCAGCAGCCTAAGAGTGACGACAGGGCTTGGGGACACCATATATTTT. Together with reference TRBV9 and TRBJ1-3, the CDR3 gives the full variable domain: DSGVTQTPKHLITATGQRVTLRCSPRSGDLSVYWYQQSLDQGLQFLIQYYNGEERAKGNILERFSAQQFPDLHSELNLSSLELGDSALYFCASSLRVTTGLGDTIYFGEGSWLTVV.

CDR3 bases: TGTGCCAGCAGCCCTCGGACTAGCGGTGCGAACGAGCAGTACTTC. Amino acid sequence: CASSPRTSGANEQYF. The gene calls are TRBV7-2 and TRBJ2-7; 10 nucleotides align to TRBD2. Germline V CDR1 and CDR2: SGHTA, FQGNSA. V was clipped by 5 bases and J by 5 bases; unmatched bases: 9. CDR3 size: 15 residues.

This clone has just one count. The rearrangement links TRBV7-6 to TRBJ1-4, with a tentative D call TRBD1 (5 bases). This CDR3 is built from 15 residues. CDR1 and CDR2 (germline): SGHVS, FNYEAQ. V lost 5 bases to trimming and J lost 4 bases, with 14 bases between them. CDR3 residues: CASSRKGGDNEKLFF. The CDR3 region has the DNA TGTGCCAGCAGCCGAAAGGGAGGGGATAATGAAAAACTGTTTTTT.

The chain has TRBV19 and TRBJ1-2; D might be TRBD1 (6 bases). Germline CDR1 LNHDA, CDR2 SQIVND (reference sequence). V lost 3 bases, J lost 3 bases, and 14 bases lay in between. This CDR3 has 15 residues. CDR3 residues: CASSMHRANDYGYTF. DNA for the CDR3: TGTGCCAGTAGTATGCACAGGGCCAACGACTATGGCTACACCTTC.

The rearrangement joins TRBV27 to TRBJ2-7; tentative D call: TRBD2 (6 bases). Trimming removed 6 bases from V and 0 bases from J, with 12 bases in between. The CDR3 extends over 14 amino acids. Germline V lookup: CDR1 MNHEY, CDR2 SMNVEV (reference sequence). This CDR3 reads CASRPGLSSYEQYF. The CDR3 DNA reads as TGTGCCAGCAGACCGGGACTGAGCTCCTACGAGCAGTACTTC.

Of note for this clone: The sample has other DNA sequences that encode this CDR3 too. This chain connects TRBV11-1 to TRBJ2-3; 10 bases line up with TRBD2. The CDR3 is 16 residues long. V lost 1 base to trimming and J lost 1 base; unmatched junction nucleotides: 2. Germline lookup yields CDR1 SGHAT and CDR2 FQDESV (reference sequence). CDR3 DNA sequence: TGTGCCAGCAGCTTAGGTCTAGCGGGAGGCACAGATACGCAGTATTTT. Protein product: CASSLGLAGGTDTQYF. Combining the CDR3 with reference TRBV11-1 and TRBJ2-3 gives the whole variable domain EAEVAQSPRYKITEKSQAVAFWCDPISGHATLYWYRQILGQGPELLVQFQDESVVDDSQLPKDRFSAERLKGVDSTLKIQPAELGDSAMYLCASSLGLAGGTDTQYFGPGTRLTVL.

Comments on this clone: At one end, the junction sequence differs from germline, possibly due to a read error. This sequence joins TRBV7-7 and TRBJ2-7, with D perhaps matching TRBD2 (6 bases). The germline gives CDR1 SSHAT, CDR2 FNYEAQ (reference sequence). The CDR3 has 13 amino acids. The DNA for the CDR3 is TGTGCTAGCAGCTTACTCGCGGGGAGCGAGCAGTACTTC. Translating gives CASSLLAGSEQYF.

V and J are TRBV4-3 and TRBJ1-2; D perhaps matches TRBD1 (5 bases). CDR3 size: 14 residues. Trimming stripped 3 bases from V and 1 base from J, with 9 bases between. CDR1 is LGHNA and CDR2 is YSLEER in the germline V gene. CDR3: CASSQGTVNYGYTF. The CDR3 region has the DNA TGCGCCAGCAGCCAGGGGACTGTTAACTATGGCTACACCTTC.

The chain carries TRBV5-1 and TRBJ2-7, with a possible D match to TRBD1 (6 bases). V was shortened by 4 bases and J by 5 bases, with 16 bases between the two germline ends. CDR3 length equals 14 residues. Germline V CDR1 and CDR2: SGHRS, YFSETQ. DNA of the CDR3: TGCGCCAGCAGCCCCCTGCTTGGACAGAACGAGCAGTACTTC. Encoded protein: CASSPLLGQNEQYF. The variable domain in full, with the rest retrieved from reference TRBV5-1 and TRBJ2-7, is KAGVTQTPRYLIKTRGQQVTLSCSPISGHRSVSWYQQTPGQGLQFLFEYFSETQRNKGNFPGRFSGRQFSNSRSEMNVSTLELGDSALYLCASSPLLGQNEQYFGPGTRLTVT.

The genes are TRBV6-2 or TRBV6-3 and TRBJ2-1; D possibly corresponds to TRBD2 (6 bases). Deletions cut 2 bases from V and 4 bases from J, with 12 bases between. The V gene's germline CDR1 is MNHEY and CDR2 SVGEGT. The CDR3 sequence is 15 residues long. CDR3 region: CASSYGWGEYNEQFF. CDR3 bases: TGTGCCAGCAGTTACGGGTGGGGGGAGTACAATGAGCAGTTCTTC.

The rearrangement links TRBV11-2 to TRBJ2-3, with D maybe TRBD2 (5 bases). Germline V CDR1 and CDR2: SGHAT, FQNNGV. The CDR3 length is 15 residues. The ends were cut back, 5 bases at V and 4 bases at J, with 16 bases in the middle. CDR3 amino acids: CASSHPITRPDTQYF. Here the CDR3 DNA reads TGTGCCAGCAGCCACCCTATTACTAGGCCAGATACGCAGTATTTT.